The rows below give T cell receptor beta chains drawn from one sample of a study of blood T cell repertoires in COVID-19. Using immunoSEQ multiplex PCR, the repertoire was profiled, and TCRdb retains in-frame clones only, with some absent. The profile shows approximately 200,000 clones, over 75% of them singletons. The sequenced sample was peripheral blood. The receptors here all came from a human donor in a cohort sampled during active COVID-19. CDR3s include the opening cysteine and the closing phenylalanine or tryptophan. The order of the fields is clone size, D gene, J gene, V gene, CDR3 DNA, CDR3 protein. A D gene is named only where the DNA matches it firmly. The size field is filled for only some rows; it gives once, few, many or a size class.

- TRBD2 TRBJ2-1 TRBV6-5 TGTGCCAGCAGTTTAACTAGCGGGAGCTACAATGAGCAGTTCTTC CASSLTSGSYNEQFF
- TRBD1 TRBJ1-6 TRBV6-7 TGTGCCAGCAGTTACGATCTCCGGGACAGGGGGAGGAGCTCCTATAATTCACCCCTCCACTTT CASSYDLRDRGRSSYNSPLHF
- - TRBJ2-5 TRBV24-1 TGTGCCACCAGTGGGAGGAGGGGAACAGAGACCCAGTACTTC CATSGRRGTETQYF
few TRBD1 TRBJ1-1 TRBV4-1 TGCGCCAGCAGCCAAAGTTTGGACAGGGCTCTCGGAGCTTTCTTT CASSQSLDRALGAFF
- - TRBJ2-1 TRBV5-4 TGTGCCACCGGAGGCGGCGGGACCTCCTACAATGAGCAGTTCTTC CATGGGGTSYNEQFF
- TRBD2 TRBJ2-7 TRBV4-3 TGCGCCAGCAGCCAAGTCGTAGCGGGAGCCAGAGGCTCCTACGAGCAGTACTTC CASSQVVAGARGSYEQYF
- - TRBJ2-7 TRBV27 TGTGCCAGCAGTTCCGGAGGCCGCCTCTACGAGCAGTACTTC CASSSGGRLYEQYF
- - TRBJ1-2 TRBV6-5 TGTGCCAGCAGTTACCAAGGGGTGCAGTTGTATGGCTACACCTTC CASSYQGVQLYGYTF
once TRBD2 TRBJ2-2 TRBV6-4 TGTGCCAGCAGTGTGTTAGCGGGAGCTGGGGAGCTGTTTTTT CASSVLAGAGELFF
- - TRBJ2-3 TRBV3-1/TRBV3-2 TGTGCCAGCAGCCTCGGGACTCCCAGAAGCACAGATACGCAGTATTTT CASSLGTPRSTDTQYF
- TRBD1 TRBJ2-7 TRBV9 TGTGCCAGCAGCCCTAGCCGGACAGGCGAGCAGTACTTC CASSPSRTGEQYF
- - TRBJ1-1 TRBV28 TGTGCCAGCAGTTTAGTAACAGGGTTCTACACTGAAGCTTTCTTT CASSLVTGFYTEAFF
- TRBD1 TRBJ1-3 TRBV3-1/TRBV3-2 TGTGCCAGCAGCCGCCGACAGGGGGCAAGTGGAAACACCATATATTTT CASSRRQGASGNTIYF
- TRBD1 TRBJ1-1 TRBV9 TGTGCCAGCAGCGTAAGAGACAGGGGCACTGAAGCTTTCTTT CASSVRDRGTEAFF
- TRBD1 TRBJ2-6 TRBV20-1 TGCAGTGCTAGTGGCGGGACAGGGTTTTACTTCTCTGGGGCCAACGTCCTGACTTTC CSASGGTGFYFSGANVLTF
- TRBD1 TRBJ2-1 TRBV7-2 TGTGCCAGCAGCATATACTCGACAGGGTCCCAGGTCTTC CASSIYSTGSQVF
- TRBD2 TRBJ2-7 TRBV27 TGTGCCAGCAGTTATCGGGGGACTAGCTCCTACGAGCAGTACTTC CASSYRGTSSYEQYF
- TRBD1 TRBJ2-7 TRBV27 TGTGCCAGCAGTTTAAGGTACAGGGGTTACGAGCAGTACTTC CASSLRYRGYEQYF
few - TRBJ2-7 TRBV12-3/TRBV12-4 TGTGCCAGCAGCCCGGACTGGGTCTACGAGGGGTACTTC CASSPDWVYEGYF
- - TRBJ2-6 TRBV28 TGTGCCAGCAGCATTTCCGCCAGGGGAGAGACTGGGGCCAACGTCCTGACTTTC CASSISARGETGANVLTF
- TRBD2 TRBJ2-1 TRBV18 TGTGCCAGCTCCCCCGGGTTTCCAGCGGGATTGGATGAGCAGTTCTTC CASSPGFPAGLDEQFF
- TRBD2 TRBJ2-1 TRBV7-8 TGTGCCAGCAGCTCGGGACTACCATCCAATGAGCAGTTCTTC CASSSGLPSNEQFF
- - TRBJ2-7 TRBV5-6 TGTGCCAGCAGCCTCCCGGCCTACGAGCAGTACTTC CASSLPAYEQYF
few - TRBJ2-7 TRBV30 TGTGCCTGGAGTGTGCGGGGACCCCCCTTCCACGAGCAGTACTTC CAWSVRGPPFHEQYF
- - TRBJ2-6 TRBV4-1 TGCGCCAGCAGCGCACAGGGTGAGAGCTCTGGGGCCAACGTCCTGACTTTC CASSAQGESSGANVLTF
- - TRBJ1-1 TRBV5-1 TGCGCCAGCAGCACGAACAGGCCACCAGAAGCTTTCTTT CASSTNRPPEAFF
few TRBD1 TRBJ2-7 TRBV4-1 TGCGCCAGCAGCCAAGATCATGCGACAGGGTCCTACGAGCAGTACTTC CASSQDHATGSYEQYF
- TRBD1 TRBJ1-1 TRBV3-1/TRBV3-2 TGTGCCAGCAGCCAAGGTAAGGGGGCACCCAACACTGAAGCTTTCTTT CASSQGKGAPNTEAFF
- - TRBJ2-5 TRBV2 TGTGCCAGCGGGGTCCGGGTCCGAGGGGAGACCCAGTACTTC CASGVRVRGETQYF
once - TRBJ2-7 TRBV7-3 TGTGCCAACAGCGCAAGAGGCGAGCAGTACTTC CANSARGEQYF
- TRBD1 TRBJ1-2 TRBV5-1 TGCGCCAGCGGCCCGGGACAGGGGGTCTCGGGCTACACCTTC CASGPGQGVSGYTF
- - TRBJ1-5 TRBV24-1 TGTGCCACCAGTGATTCGTCAGAAAATCAGCCCCAGCATTTT CATSDSSENQPQHF
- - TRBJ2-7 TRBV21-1 TGTGCCAGCAGGCGGGAGGGGCAGTACTTC CASRREGQYF
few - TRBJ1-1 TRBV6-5 TGTGCCAGCAGCCGAGGCGGGACTGAAGCTTTCTTT CASSRGGTEAFF
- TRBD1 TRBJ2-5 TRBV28 TGTGCCAGCGGGGACAGGGAGTACCAAGAGACCCAGTACTTC CASGDREYQETQYF
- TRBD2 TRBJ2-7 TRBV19 TGTGCCAGTAGTATAACCGGGAGGGCCTACGAGCAGTACTTC CASSITGRAYEQYF
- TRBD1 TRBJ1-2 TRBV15 TGTGCCACCAGCAGAGATAACAACCCTACAGGGGTAGGCTACACCTTC CATSRDNNPTGVGYTF
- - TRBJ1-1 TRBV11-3 TGTGCCAGCAGCCCCCGGGCGGGGGCGGGAGCTTTCTTT CASSPRAGAGAFF
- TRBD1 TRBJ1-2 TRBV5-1 TGCGCCAGCAGCCTCCGGAGGACAGGGGGCCTACATGGCTACACCTTC CASSLRRTGGLHGYTF
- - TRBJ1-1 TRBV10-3 TGTGCCATCAGTGAGGAGGGAATGAACACTGAAGCTTTCTTT CAISEEGMNTEAFF
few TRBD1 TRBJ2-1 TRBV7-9 TGTGCCAGCAGCGCCCGGGACAGGGTCTACAATGAGCAGTTCTTC CASSARDRVYNEQFF
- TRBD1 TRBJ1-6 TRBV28 TGTGCCAGCAGTCGGACAGGGGGTAATTCACCCCTCCACTTT CASSRTGGNSPLHF
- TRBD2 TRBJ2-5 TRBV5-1 TGCGCCAGCAGCCTCGGACTAGCGGGTACGGAGACCCAGTACTTC CASSLGLAGTETQYF
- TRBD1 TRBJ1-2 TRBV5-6 TGTGCCAGCAGCCCGCCGGACAGGGTCTATGGCTACACCTTC CASSPPDRVYGYTF
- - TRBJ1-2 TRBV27 TGTGCCAGCAGTTTACAGGGCTATGGCTACACCTTC CASSLQGYGYTF